The T cell receptor beta chain under discussion was sequenced for a study of blood T cell repertoires in COVID-19. Looking at the study overall: PBMCs, B-cell-depleted T cells, or T cells provided the cDNA or gDNA that made up the material.

The V gene's germline CDR1 is LGHNA and CDR2 YNFKEQ. The germline V and J ends were trimmed by 0 bases and 9 bases, with 15 bases remaining between them. This CDR3 region has 15 residues. Libraries were prepared by immunoSEQ multiplex PCR; TCRdb keeps only in-frame clonotypes and omits some of them. The table records 350,000 to 400,000 clones, 88% of them present only once. Living in 24 US areas, the participants were between roughly 18 and 90 years of age. Participants' own reports of clinical history determined their cohort assignment. The TCR was taken from a woman under 30 who had recovered from COVID-19. This rearrangement joins TRBV4-2 to TRBJ1-3, with D hard to call. Input material: PBMCs or T cells enriched from blood (not recorded which). The CDR3 reads CASSQEIAREGTIYF. The CDR3, as DNA: TGTGCCAGCAGCCAAGAGATAGCGCGGGAGGGCACCATATATTTT.